The rows below give T cell receptor beta chains drawn from one sample of a study of glioma-infiltrating T cells. In TCRdb, the multiplex PCR reads were re-called with MiXCR into one record per CDR3 protein. The data contain fewer than 500,000 distinct CDR3 sequences, roughly 41% of them singletons. Sample: glioma tissue, nonneoplastic brain tissue, or PBMCs (not recorded which). The receptor source for this set is a human donor with low-grade glioma or glioblastoma, undergoing nonglioma brain surgery, or in good health (not recorded which). CDR3s leave out the opening cysteine and the closing phenylalanine or tryptophan. Fields, in order: V gene, CDR3 protein.

TRBV7-2 ASSLGRQIEAF
TRBV25-1 ASSETGTLGGYT
TRBV4-3 ASSQDGRVRTEAF
TRBV20-1 SASLDRFYEQY
TRBV28 ASSSSGTYNEQF
TRBV7-9 ASSLPRLNTEAF
TRBV6-1 ASSVTREVYEQY
TRBV4-2 ASSPGGTSTDTQY
TRBV10-3 AILEGVTGELF
TRBV20-1 SARDKSNSPLH
TRBV6-1 AIRTGEQDTEAF
TRBV20-1 SAFPGHILSEQY
TRBV28 ASSSLGQGQETQY
TRBV6-5 ASSSRAKNIQY
TRBV28 ASSLRTGQTPFKNIQY